A single sample is the source of the 3 T cell receptor beta chains below, sequenced in a study of technical replicates of blood from a few donors. Profiling relied on immunoSEQ multiplex PCR, and the TCRdb table lists in-frame clones only, not all of them. The repertoire holds approximately 65,000 clones, with around 85% as singletons. The sample taken for sequencing was PBMCs. Receptor source: a human donor in good health. Some clones in this sample may be carry-over from other donors' samples.

The rearrangement links TRBV7-3 to TRBJ2-5; TRBD1 matches at 8 bases. CDR3 length equals 13 residues. From germline, CDR1 is SGHTA and CDR2 FQGTGA. Germline trimming cut 5 bases from V and 5 bases from J; bases unmatched to any gene: 4. The CDR3 DNA reads as TGTGCCAGCAGCCGAACAGGGGGGGAGACCCAGTACTTC. Protein: CASSRTGGETQYF.

J is TRBJ2-7 and V is TRBV6-5; 12 bases fit TRBD2. CDR1 MNHEY and CDR2 SVGAGI come from the germline V gene. The junction had 4 bases not matched to a gene; V was cut back by 6 bases and J by 4 bases. The CDR3 is made up of 14 amino acids. The CDR3 protein is CASSNGLAGYEQYF. The CDR3 DNA follows: TGTGCCAGCAGCAACGGACTAGCGGGGTACGAGCAGTACTTC.

The chain has TRBV7-9 and TRBJ1-3; 8 nucleotides align to TRBD1. Germline CDR1 reads SEHNR; CDR2 reads FQNEAQ (reference sequence). The junction had 15 bases not matched to a gene; V was cut back by 5 bases and J by 0 bases. The CDR3 loop spans 19 amino acids. CDR3 in amino acids: CASSPRDRHLLSSGNTIYF. In nucleotides, the CDR3 is TGTGCCAGCAGCCCCCGGGACAGGCACCTACTGAGCTCTGGAAACACCATATATTTT.